Detailed here is one T cell receptor (beta chain). Its antigen is undetermined. Germline lookup yields CDR1 SGHRS and CDR2 YFSETQ. CDR3 length: 14 amino acids. This sample was taken from a study of monozygotic twins with inflammatory bowel disease. One entry per CDR3 protein, without DNA, is what TCRdb gives after re-calling the 5' RACE reads. The sample includes around 450,000 distinct CDR3 sequences. Points from the study as a whole: The data offered no way to tell different T cell subtypes apart.

This chain links TRBV5-1 with TRBJ2-3; TCRdb returns TRBD2, unconfirmable since there is no DNA. This clonotype was sampled from a human donor with ulcerative colitis or Crohn's disease, or a healthy co-twin of an affected twin (not recorded which). Sequencing was carried out using blood. The CDR3 protein is CASQAGGSTDTQYF.